Here is one TCR beta chain with its context. Its recognized antigen is unknown. It has no much larger one-base neighbor in the sample; base qualities were not kept. The CDR3 sequence holds 11 residues, the cysteine and phenylalanine included. Just CDR3 DNA is preserved here, 33 bases in frame from base 1. The label giving this sample's time point can be read as: baseline before first vaccination. The vaccinee samples were drawn from two UK trials, COV001 and COV002, one of which was a single-blind randomized controlled phase 2/3 trial testing AZD1222 (ChAdOx1 nCoV-19) in healthy adults. For TCRbeta chain sequencing, PBMC samples from trial participants were taken at day 0 and at day 28 after the second dose. The CDR3 regions of human TCRbeta chains were analyzed by immunosequencing. The study's own analysis went as follows. TCRs in the repertoires were compared against a reference library of SARS-CoV-2-specific TCRs that had been generated with the MIRA antigen-specificity platform. Breadth meant the fraction of unique TCRs that were SARS-CoV-2-associated, whereas depth meant the fraction of total T cells that were SARS-CoV-2-associated. Each spike-specific TCR was assigned to its reactive spike region and to a CD4 or CD8 class using the MIRA data. Log10-transformed breadth and depth values were compared by one-way ANOVA with Sidak's multiple comparisons tests. Imported from immuneACCESS, the table was reduced by TCRdb to in-frame sequences with V and J called. These copies leave out some clones; in studies compared against another copy, an unresolved V gene accounts for under half, and the cause of the remainder is not known. That table furnishes V, J and clone size, whereas the DNA furnished D and trimming. Here the sample has roughly 100,000 clones; around 80% occur a single time. The ten largest account for less than 6% of the sample.

This sample is drawn from a study of T cell responses to AZD1222 COVID-19 vaccine (dated by TCRdb to the early 2020s). Some background on the complete study: AZD1222 recipients whose second dose came at about 4 weeks and those whose second dose came at about 12 weeks were combined into one group, since spike-specific TCR depth and breadth did not differ between the two schedules. TCR sequencing covered roughly 230 trial participants: 200 to 210 given two doses of AZD1222 and approximately 26 given two doses of MenACWY control vaccine. Trial participants were enrolled by age into subgroups of 18-55, 56-69 and 70-plus years, and around 140, 26 and 57 TCR-sequenced participants, respectively, were included in these subgroups.

Results and caveats for the whole study, not just this receptor: Reportedly, close to half of the unique spike-specific TCRs recognized epitopes lying outside the regions that are mutated in the B.1.351 and B.1.1.7 variants. Because no day 14 peak-response samples were available, the repertoires could be characterized only after the peak T cell response. The vaccine-associated CD4 TCRs covered the entire spike protein, and the dominant responses fell in regions 160-218 and 743-854. Conclusions about previously exposed vaccinees were limited because only six or seven AZD1222 recipients were SARS-CoV-2 seropositive at baseline. In the small 56-69-year group, the increase in depth fell short of significance, most likely because of low power. Participants were mostly white British and included more females than males, and it was suggested by the authors that clonal diversity may have been underestimated. After two AZD1222 doses, both the breadth and the depth of spike-specific TCRs were significantly higher than at day 0 and than in MenACWY recipients.

This sequence was found in an adult in good health. In this chain, TRBV23-1 is recombined with TRBJ1-4; 8 junctional bases match TRBD1. TRBV23-1 is placed among ORFs of uncertain function. Sample: peripheral blood, taken on day 0 of AZD1222 vaccination. The DNA sequence is TGCGCGGGACAGGTGAATGAAAAACTGTTTTTT. This encodes CAGQVNEKLFF.